This TCR beta chain was sequenced in a study of T cells after yellow fever vaccination. This clonotype was recorded a few times. Each CDR3 protein is one row after TCRdb ran MiXCR on the 5' RACE reads. The table includes some 96,000 distinct CDR3 sequences, over 8% detected once. The CDR3 length is 14 residues. CDR1 is SGHDN and CDR2 is FVKESK in the germline V gene. V was shortened by 4 bases and J by 4 bases, with 13 bases between the two germline ends. The study, taken as a whole, reports: A minor fraction of clonotypes spanned both CD4 and CD8 compartments. Repertoires sorted by FACS could include abundant clonotypes that are contaminants from the bulk population. Among primary-vaccination clones, most reappeared after the booster, at roughly 96% for CD4 and 88% for CD8. Though it reached lower strength, the secondary response hit its peak faster, day 5 versus 15.

The receptor's source is a young man who received the YFV17D yellow fever vaccine. V usage is TRBV14 and J usage is TRBJ2-5; a weak D match, TRBD2 (7 bases). The source material was CD8+ T cells not binding an NS4B(214-222) dextramer, sorted from PBMCs, sampled roughly 15 days after the first yellow fever vaccination. CDR3 region: CASSPFRGAETQYF. The CDR3 DNA reads TGTGCCAGCAGCCCCTTTCGGGGGGCAGAGACCCAGTACTTC.